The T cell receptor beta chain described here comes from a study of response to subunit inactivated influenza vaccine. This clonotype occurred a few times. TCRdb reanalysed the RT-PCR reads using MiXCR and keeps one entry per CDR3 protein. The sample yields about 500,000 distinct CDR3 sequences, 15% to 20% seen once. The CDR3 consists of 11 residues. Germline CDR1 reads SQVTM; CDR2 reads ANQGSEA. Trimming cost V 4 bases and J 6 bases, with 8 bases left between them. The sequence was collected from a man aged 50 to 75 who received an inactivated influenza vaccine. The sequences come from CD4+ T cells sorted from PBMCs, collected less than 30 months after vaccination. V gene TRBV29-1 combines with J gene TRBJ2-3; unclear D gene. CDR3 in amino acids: CSVVPGDTQYF. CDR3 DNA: TGCAGCGTTGTCCCCGGGGATACGCAGTATTTT.